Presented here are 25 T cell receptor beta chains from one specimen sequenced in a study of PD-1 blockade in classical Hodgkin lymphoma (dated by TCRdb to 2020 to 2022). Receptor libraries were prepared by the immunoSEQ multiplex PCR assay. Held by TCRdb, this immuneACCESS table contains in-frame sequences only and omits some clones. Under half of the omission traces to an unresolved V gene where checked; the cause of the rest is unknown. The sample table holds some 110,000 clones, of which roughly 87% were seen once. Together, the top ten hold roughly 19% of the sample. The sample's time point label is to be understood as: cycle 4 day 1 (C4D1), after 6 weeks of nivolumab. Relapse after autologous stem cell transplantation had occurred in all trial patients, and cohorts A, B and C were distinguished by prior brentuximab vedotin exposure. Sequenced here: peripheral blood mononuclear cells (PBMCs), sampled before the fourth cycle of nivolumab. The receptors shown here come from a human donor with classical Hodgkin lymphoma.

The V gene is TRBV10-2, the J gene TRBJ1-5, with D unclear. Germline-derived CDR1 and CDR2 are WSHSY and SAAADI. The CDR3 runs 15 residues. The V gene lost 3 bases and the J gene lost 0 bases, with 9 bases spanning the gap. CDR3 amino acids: CASSDLKDSNQPQHF. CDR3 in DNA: TGCGCCAGCAGTGATTTGAAGGATAGCAATCAGCCCCAGCATTTT.

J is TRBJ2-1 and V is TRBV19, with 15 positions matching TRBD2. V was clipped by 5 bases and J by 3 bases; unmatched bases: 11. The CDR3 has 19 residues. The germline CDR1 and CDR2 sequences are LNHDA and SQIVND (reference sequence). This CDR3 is CASSPRTSGRANRYNEQFF. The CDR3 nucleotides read TGTGCCAGTAGTCCTCGGACTAGCGGGAGGGCCAACCGCTACAATGAGCAGTTCTTC.

CDR3 region: CASSLGQGARETQYF. The CDR3 bases are TGTGCCAGCAGCTTAGGACAGGGGGCGAGGGAGACCCAGTACTTC. The rearrangement joins TRBV11-2 to TRBJ2-5; 10 bases are a match to TRBD1. The CDR3 covers 15 residues. Germline CDR1 and CDR2: SGHAT and FQNNGV. Germline trimming cut 1 base from V and 5 bases from J; bases unmatched to any gene: 4.

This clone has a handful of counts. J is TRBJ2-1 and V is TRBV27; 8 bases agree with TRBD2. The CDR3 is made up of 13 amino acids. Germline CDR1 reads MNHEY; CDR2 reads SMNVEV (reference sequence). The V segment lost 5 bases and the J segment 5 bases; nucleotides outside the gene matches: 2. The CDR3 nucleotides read TGTGCCAGCAGTACTAGCGGCCACAATGAGCAGTTCTTC. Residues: CASSTSGHNEQFF.

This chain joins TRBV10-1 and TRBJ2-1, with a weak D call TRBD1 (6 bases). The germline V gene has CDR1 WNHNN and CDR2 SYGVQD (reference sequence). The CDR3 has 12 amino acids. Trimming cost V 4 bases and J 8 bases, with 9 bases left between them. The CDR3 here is CASSGQADEQFF. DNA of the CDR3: TGCGCCAGCAGTGGACAGGCGGATGAGCAGTTCTTC.

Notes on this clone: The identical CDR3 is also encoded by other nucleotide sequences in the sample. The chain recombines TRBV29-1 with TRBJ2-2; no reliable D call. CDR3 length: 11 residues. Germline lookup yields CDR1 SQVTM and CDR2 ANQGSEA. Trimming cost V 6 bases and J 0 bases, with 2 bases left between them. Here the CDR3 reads CSVSNTGELFF. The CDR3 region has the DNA TGCAGCGTCTCGAACACCGGGGAGCTGTTTTTT.

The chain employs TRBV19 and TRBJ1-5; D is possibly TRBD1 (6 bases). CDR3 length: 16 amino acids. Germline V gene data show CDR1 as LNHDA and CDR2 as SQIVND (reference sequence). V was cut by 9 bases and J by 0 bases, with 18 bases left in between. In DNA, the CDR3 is TGTGCCAGCAGAAAGGGGGTACAGGTTAGCAATCAGCCCCAGCATTTT. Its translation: CASRKGVQVSNQPQHF.

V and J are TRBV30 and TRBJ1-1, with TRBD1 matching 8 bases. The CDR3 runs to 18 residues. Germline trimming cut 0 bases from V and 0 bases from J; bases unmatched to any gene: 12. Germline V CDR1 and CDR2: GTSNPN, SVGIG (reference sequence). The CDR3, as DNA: TGTGCCTGGAGTGTCCGGACAGGGCAAATTCTGATGAACACTGAAGCTTTCTTT. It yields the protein CAWSVRTGQILMNTEAFF.

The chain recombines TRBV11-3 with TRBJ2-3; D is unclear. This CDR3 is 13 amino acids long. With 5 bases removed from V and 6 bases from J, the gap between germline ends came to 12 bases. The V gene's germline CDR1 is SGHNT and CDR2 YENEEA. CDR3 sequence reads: CASSTNARDTQYF. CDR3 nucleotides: TGTGCCAGCAGCACGAACGCCAGGGATACGCAGTATTTT. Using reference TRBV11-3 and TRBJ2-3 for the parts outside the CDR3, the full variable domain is EAGVVQSPRYKIIEKKQPVAFWCNPISGHNTLYWYLQNLGQGPELLIRYENEEAVDDSQLPKDRFSAERLKGVDSTLKIQPAELGDSAVYLCASSTNARDTQYFGPGTRLTVL.

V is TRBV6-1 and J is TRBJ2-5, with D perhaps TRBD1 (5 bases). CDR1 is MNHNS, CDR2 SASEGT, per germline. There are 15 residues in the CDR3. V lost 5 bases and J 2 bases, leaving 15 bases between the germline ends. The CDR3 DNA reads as TGTGCCAGCAGTCCTGGGAAGGGGCGGCAAGAGACCCAGTACTTC. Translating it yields CASSPGKGRQETQYF.

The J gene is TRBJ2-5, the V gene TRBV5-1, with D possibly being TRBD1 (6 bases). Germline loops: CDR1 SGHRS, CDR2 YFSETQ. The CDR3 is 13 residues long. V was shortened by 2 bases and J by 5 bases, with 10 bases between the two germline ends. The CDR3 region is CASSLQGEETQYF. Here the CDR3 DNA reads TGCGCCAGCAGCTTACAGGGTGAGGAGACCCAGTACTTC.

The DNA for the CDR3 is TGTGCCAGCAGTTCCCCCTCCAATGAGCAGTTCTTC. It is translated as CASSSPSNEQFF. This chain connects TRBV27 to TRBJ2-1; no clear D gene. The length of the CDR3 is 12 residues. Trimming shortened V by 4 bases and J by 6 bases, and 7 bases separated the two germline ends. Germline CDR1 and CDR2: MNHEY and SMNVEV (reference sequence).

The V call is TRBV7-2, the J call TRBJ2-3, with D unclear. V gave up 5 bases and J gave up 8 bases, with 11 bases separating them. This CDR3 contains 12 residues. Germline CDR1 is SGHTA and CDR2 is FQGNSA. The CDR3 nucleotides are TGTGCCAGCAGCGAGACCTACGGTACGCAGTATTTT. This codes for CASSETYGTQYF.

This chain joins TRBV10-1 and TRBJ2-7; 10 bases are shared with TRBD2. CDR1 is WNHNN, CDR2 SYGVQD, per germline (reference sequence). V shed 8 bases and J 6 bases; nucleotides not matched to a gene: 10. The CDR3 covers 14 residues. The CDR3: CASRLAGDDSEQYF. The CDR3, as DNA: TGCGCCAGCCGGCTAGCGGGAGATGATTCCGAGCAGTACTTC.

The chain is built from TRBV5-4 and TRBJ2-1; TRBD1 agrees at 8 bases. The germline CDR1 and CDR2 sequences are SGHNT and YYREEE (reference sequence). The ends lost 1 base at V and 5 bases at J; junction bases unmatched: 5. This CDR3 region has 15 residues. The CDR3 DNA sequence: TGTGCCAGCAGCTTGCCAGGGGGCGTCAACAATGAGCAGTTCTTC. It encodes CASSLPGGVNNEQFF. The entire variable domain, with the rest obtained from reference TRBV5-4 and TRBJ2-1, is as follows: ETGVTQSPTHLIKTRGQQVTLRCSSQSGHNTVSWYQQALGQGPQFIFQYYREEENGRGNFPPRFSGLQFPNYSSELNVNALELDDSALYLCASSLPGGVNNEQFFGPGTRLTVL.

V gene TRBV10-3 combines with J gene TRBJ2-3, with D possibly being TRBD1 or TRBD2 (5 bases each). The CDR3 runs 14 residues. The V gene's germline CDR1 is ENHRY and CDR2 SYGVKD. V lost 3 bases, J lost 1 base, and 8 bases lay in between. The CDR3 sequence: CAISERDGTDTQYF. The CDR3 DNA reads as TGTGCCATCAGTGAAAGGGACGGCACAGATACGCAGTATTTT.

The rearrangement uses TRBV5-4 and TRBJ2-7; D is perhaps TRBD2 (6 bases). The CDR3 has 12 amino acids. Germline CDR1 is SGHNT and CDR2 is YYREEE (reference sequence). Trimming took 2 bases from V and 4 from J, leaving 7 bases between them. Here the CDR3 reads CASSFGGYEQYF. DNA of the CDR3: TGTGCCAGCAGCTTTGGGGGGTACGAGCAGTACTTC.

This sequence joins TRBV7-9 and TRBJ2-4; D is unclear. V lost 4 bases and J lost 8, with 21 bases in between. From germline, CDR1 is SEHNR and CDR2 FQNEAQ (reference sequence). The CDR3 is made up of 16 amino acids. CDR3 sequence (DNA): TGTGCCAGCAGCTCTACGATCGGTGGGTCGGTAGACATTCAGTACTTC. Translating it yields CASSSTIGGSVDIQYF.

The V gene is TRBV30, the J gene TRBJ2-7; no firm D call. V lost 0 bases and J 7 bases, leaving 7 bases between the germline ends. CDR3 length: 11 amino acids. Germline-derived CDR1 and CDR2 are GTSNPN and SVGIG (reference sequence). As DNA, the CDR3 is TGTGCCTGGAGTGTAGAGCTGGAGCAGTACTTC. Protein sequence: CAWSVELEQYF.

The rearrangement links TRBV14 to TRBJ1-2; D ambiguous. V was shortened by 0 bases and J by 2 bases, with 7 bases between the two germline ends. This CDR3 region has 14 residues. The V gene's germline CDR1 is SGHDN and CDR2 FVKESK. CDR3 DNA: TGTGCCAGCAGCCAAGATGGTCGGAACTATGGCTACACCTTC. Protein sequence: CASSQDGRNYGYTF.

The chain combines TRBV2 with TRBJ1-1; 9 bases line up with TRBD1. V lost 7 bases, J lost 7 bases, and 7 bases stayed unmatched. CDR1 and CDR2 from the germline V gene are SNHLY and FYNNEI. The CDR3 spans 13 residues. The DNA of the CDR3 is TGTGCCAGCAACGAAGACAGGGGGGTTGAAGCTTTCTTT. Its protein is CASNEDRGVEAFF.

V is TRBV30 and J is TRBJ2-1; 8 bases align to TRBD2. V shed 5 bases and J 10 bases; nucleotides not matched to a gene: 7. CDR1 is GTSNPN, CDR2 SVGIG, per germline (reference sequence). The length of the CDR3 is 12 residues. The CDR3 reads CAWVPTSVEQFF. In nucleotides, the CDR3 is TGTGCCTGGGTCCCGACTAGCGTAGAGCAGTTCTTC.

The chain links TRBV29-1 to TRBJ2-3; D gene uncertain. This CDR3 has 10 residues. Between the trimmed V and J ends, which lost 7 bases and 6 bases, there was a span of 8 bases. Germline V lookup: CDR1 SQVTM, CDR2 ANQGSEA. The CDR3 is CSASGDTQYF. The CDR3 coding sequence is TGCAGCGCCTCCGGGGATACGCAGTATTTT.

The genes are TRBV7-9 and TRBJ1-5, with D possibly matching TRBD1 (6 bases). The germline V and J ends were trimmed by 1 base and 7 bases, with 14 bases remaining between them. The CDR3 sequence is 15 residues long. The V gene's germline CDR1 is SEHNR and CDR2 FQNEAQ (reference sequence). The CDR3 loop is CASSLGWGAGQPQHF. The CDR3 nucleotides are TGTGCCAGCAGCTTAGGATGGGGGGCCGGACAGCCCCAGCATTTT.

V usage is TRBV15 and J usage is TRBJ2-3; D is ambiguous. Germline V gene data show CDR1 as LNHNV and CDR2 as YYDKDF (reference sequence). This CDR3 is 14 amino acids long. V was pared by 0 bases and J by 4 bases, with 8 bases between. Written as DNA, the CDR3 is TGTGCCACCAGCAGAGATTATAACCCAGATACGCAGTATTTT. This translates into CATSRDYNPDTQYF. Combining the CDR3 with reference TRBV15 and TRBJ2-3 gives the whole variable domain DAMVIQNPRYQVTQFGKPVTLSCSQTLNHNVMYWYQQKSSQAPKLLFHYYDKDFNNEADTPDNFQSRRPNTSFCFLDIRSPGLGDTAMYLCATSRDYNPDTQYFGPGTRLTVL.